This T cell receptor beta chain emerged from a study of T cells expressing NK-cell markers. The wider study: It was from sorted CD3+CD56+NKG2C+, CD3+CD56+NKG2C- and CD3+CD56-NKG2C+ T cells that TCR beta repertoires came. Eight donors were sequenced, seven testing HCMV-seropositive and one testing seronegative.

The CDR3 consists of 20 residues. Germline CDR1 KGHDR, CDR2 SFDVKD. Beta-chain TCR cDNA was generated via 5'RACE template switching with UMIs. Each CDR3 protein gets one entry in TCRdb, which reprocessed the 5' RACE reads and gives no DNA. The sample holds about 260,000 distinct CDR3 sequences. The receptor's source is a man in his late teens or twenties in good health. Sequencing was done on a sample of blood T cells: a sorted CD56 or NKG2C T cell subset, CD4+ or CD8+ T cells, or bulk PBMC T cells (not recorded which). V usage is TRBV24-1 and J usage is TRBJ2-1; lacking DNA, the TRBD1 call made by TCRdb goes unchecked. CDR3 sequence: CATSDLPPSRGRVSYNEQFF.